Only one count was recorded for the clone carrying this TCR beta chain. Antigen unknown. With random hexamers, reverse transcription was performed on about 0.45 to 1 ug of RNA. TCR beta CDR3 was amplified by immunoSEQ multiplex PCR. This amplification extended across 54 Vbeta and 13 Jbeta segments. TCRdb re-analysed the immunoSEQ multiplex PCR reads in MiXCR, keeping a single row per CDR3 protein. The sample carries about 150,000 distinct CDR3 sequences, nearly 97% recorded once. The sample originates from a study of CD8 T cells in Susac syndrome. Study results and caveats: That the number of individuals in its TCR sequencing and HLA analysis was relatively small was acknowledged by the study.

TCR beta sequencing was performed on blood CD8+ and CD4+ T cells. TEMRA cells were FACS-enriched, and CD8+ and CD4+ T cells were isolated negatively. The sequence was collected from a human donor with multiple sclerosis. Sequencing was carried out using CD8+ T cells from PBMCs.

This chain's CDR3 is CSARDRTGGEGYTF. In DNA form, the CDR3 reads TGCAGTGCTAGAGATAGGACAGGGGGCGAAGGCTACACCTTC. The genes are TRBV20-1 and TRBJ1-2, with 11 bases aligning to TRBD1. The CDR3 length is 14 residues. V dropped 0 bases and J dropped 8; count of bases not matched to a gene: 5. The germline V gene has CDR1 DFQATT and CDR2 SNEGSKA (reference sequence).